This TCR beta chain is from a study of blood T cell repertoires in COVID-19. Across the study: Samples taken during acute and convalescent COVID-19 were collected in the United States, Italy and Spain. The analysed material was cDNA or gDNA that came from T cells, B-cell-depleted T cells, or PBMCs.

J gave up 4 bases and V 5 bases, and 13 bases lay outside the gene matches. The CDR3 contains 17 residues. Germline CDR1 and CDR2: MNHNY and SVGAGI (reference sequence). Seattle-derived patients entered the study during active infection and were followed longitudinally. Original data processing: Using reference gene primer amplification, nucleated cell counts were estimated. The repertoire was sequenced with immunoSEQ multiplex PCR; TCRdb's copy has only in-frame clones and lacks some. The V and J calls and clone size were taken over from that table, and D and trimming were inferred from the DNA. This table has 40,000 or so clones, around 70% appearing once.

The source material was peripheral blood. The TCR sequence derives from a man aged 65 to 85 with COVID-19, enrolled during active disease. The chain recombines TRBV6-6 with TRBJ2-7; TRBD2 aligns across 11 bases. The CDR3 sequence is CASSLAGGQTSGYEQYF. In DNA, the CDR3 is TGTGCCAGCAGTCTAGCGGGAGGACAAACTTCAGGATACGAGCAGTACTTC.